The 30 T cell receptor beta chains below were found in one sample sequenced in a study of blood T cell repertoires in COVID-19. Clones were sequenced by immunoSEQ multiplex PCR, and TCRdb holds only the in-frame ones, with some missing. The table has 160,000 or so clones, about 85% seen once. Sequencing was performed on PBMCs or T cells enriched from blood (not recorded which). The receptors here all came from a woman in her forties or fifties who had recovered from COVID-19.

The V call is TRBV15, the J call TRBJ2-1, with 14 bases matching TRBD2. With V trimmed by 1 base and J by 2 bases, 4 bases remained unmatched. The germline V gene encodes CDR1 LNHNV and CDR2 YYDKDF (reference sequence). The CDR3 has 18 amino acids. CDR3 in DNA: TGTGCCACCAGCAGAGGACTAGCGGGAGGGAGGACCTACAATGAGCAGTTCTTC. This codes for CATSRGLAGGRTYNEQFF.

The rearrangement links TRBV28 to TRBJ2-5, with D uncertain. Trimming removed 2 bases from V and 0 bases from J, with 16 bases in between. Germline CDR1 MDHEN, CDR2 SYDVKM. The CDR3 totals 17 residues. CDR3 nucleotides: TGTGCCAGCAGTTTAAATATCTACGCGGTGTACCAAGAGACCCAGTACTTC. Residues: CASSLNIYAVYQETQYF.

This chain uses TRBV28 with TRBJ2-1, with D possibly TRBD2 on 6 matching bases. CDR3 length: 14 residues. The germline CDR1 and CDR2 sequences are MDHEN and SYDVKM. Trimming stripped 8 bases from V and 2 bases from J, with 13 bases between. The CDR3 nucleotides read TGTGCCAGCGGGAAGCGGGCGACCTACAATGAGCAGTTCTTC. As protein: CASGKRATYNEQFF.

The count of this clone is one. This chain links TRBV7-9 with TRBJ2-5; D is unresolved. CDR1 and CDR2 (germline): SEHNR, FQNEAQ (reference sequence). The CDR3 loop spans 11 amino acids. V lost 6 bases to trimming and J lost 5 bases, with 7 bases between them. The CDR3 loop is CASRQTETQYF. In nucleotides, the CDR3 is TGTGCCAGCAGACAGACGGAGACCCAGTACTTC.

This chain joins TRBV6-2 or TRBV6-3 and TRBJ1-1; 10 bases agree with TRBD1. Trimming at V came to 6 bases and at J to 5 bases, leaving 12 bases not matched to a gene. Germline CDR1 reads MNHEY; CDR2 reads SVGEGT. The CDR3 length is 16 residues. The CDR3 DNA sequence: TGTGCCAGCAGCCCCGGGACAGGGGTTTCCGCGACTGAAGCTTTCTTT. Protein: CASSPGTGVSATEAFF.

The chain carries TRBV2 and TRBJ2-5; 7 bases match TRBD2. The ends lost 3 bases at V and 2 bases at J; junction bases unmatched: 3. There are 14 residues in the CDR3. Germline V gene sequence: CDR1 SNHLY, CDR2 FYNNEI. The CDR3 sequence: CASSDGTTQETQYF. CDR3 nucleotides: TGTGCCAGCAGTGATGGGACTACACAAGAGACCCAGTACTTC.

The rearrangement uses TRBV27 and TRBJ2-6; D perhaps matches TRBD2 (7 bases). V lost 6 bases to trimming and J lost 2 bases, with 11 bases between them. The CDR3 runs 15 residues. Germline CDR1 and CDR2: MNHEY and SMNVEV (reference sequence). The CDR3 region has the DNA TGTGCCAGCAGGGGAGGGGGGACTGGGGCCAACGTCCTGACTTTC. Translated: CASRGGGTGANVLTF.

The gene calls are TRBV4-1 and TRBJ1-5, with a weak D call TRBD1 (5 bases). CDR3 length: 13 residues. Germline CDR1 reads MGHRA; CDR2 reads YSYEKL. The V gene lost 0 bases and the J gene lost 6 bases, with 6 bases spanning the gap. In DNA, the CDR3 is TGCGCCAGCAGCCAAGATCAGGGTCAGCCCCAGCATTTT. Translating it yields CASSQDQGQPQHF.

This rearrangement joins TRBV5-5 to TRBJ1-1, with D perhaps matching TRBD1 (6 bases). The germline V gene encodes CDR1 SGHKS and CDR2 YYEKEE (reference sequence). V was clipped by 0 bases and J by 10 bases, with 13 bases between them. The CDR3 spans 13 residues. The CDR3 DNA sequence: TGTGCCAGCAGCTTGGATGCACCCAGGGGAGCTTTCTTT. Its protein is CASSLDAPRGAFF.

The chain couples TRBV28 to TRBJ2-2; the match to TRBD2 covers 8 bases. Unmatched junction bases numbered 5, after V lost 5 bases and J lost 6 bases. This CDR3 region has 14 residues. CDR1 and CDR2 (germline): MDHEN, SYDVKM. CDR3 DNA: TGTGCCAGCAGTCGAGCGGGAGCCCCCGGGGAGCTGTTTTTT. Encoded protein: CASSRAGAPGELFF.

The chain combines TRBV9 with TRBJ2-2; D not certain. Germline CDR1 reads SGDLS; CDR2 reads YYNGEE. V lost 0 bases, J lost 2 bases, and 8 bases lay in between. CDR3 size: 15 residues. CDR3 coding DNA: TGTGCCAGCAGCGTAGACAGCCAAAACACCGGGGAGCTGTTTTTT. Its protein is CASSVDSQNTGELFF.

The chain has TRBV7-6 and TRBJ2-1; D is unclear. The germline V gene has CDR1 SGHVS and CDR2 FNYEAQ. CDR3 size: 18 residues. Trimming left V 0 bases short and J 3 bases short, with 18 bases between. The CDR3, as DNA: TGTGCCAGCAGCTTAGCGCATCCAATGGTAAACTACTACAATGAGCAGTTCTTC. Translating it yields CASSLAHPMVNYYNEQFF. The full variable domain, its missing parts supplied by reference TRBV7-6 and TRBJ2-1, is GAGVSQSPRYKVTKRGQDVALRCDPISGHVSLYWYRQALGQGPEFLTYFNYEAQQDKSGLPNDRFSAERPEGSISTLTIQRTEQRDSAMYRCASSLAHPMVNYYNEQFFGPGTRLTVL.

V is TRBV7-3 and J is TRBJ2-3, with 10 nucleotides matching TRBD2. The ends lost 5 bases at V and 6 bases at J; junction bases unmatched: 8. The CDR3 sequence is 15 residues long. Germline CDR1 and CDR2: SGHTA and FQGTGA. In DNA form, the CDR3 reads TGTGCCAGCAGCACTGGGACTAGCGCGGTGGATACGCAGTATTTT. It codes for CASSTGTSAVDTQYF.

The chain employs TRBV25-1 and TRBJ2-1; 8 bases fit TRBD2. Trimming cost V 5 bases and J 2 bases; bases outside gene matches: 5. Germline V gene sequence: CDR1 MGHDK, CDR2 SYGVNS. The CDR3 runs to 15 residues. In DNA, the CDR3 is TGTGCCAGCAGTAGCGGGAGTAAAGCCTACAATGAGCAGTTCTTC. It specifies CASSSGSKAYNEQFF. The full variable domain, completed using reference TRBV25-1 and TRBJ2-1, is EADIYQTPRYLVIGTGKKITLECSQTMGHDKMYWYQQDPGMELHLIHYSYGVNSTEKGDLSSESTVSRIRTEHFPLTLESARPSHTSQYLCASSSGSKAYNEQFFGPGTRLTVL.

In its sample, this clone was seen a few times. V usage is TRBV9 and J usage is TRBJ2-3, with 12 bases lining up with TRBD1. The CDR3 length is 17 residues. Germline V gene lookup returns CDR1 SGDLS and CDR2 YYNGEE. With V trimmed by 0 bases and J by 5 bases, 7 bases remained unmatched. The CDR3 loop reads CASSVGSGQGAGDTQYF. The CDR3 region has the DNA TGTGCCAGCAGCGTAGGTTCGGGACAGGGGGCGGGAGATACGCAGTATTTT.

This chain connects TRBV18 to TRBJ2-7, with a weak D call TRBD2 (5 bases). The V and J ends lost 4 bases and 0 bases respectively, with 7 bases between them. Germline assignment: CDR1 KGHSH and CDR2 LQKENI. The CDR3 totals 13 residues. This CDR3 is CASSRAVSYEQYF. Here the CDR3 DNA reads TGTGCCAGCTCACGAGCGGTCTCCTACGAGCAGTACTTC.

The chain couples TRBV3-1 (or the pseudogene TRBV3-2) to TRBJ1-1; 8 bases line up with TRBD1. Germline assignment: CDR1 LGHDT and CDR2 YNNKEL (reference sequence). V was clipped by 4 bases and J by 6 bases; unmatched bases: 10. This CDR3 has 15 residues. CDR3 in DNA: TGTGCCAGCAGCCGGGGACAGGTTCTTGTGTCTGAAGCTTTCTTT. Translated: CASSRGQVLVSEAFF.

The CDR3 bases are TGTGCCAGCAGCTTAGGGGGGACAGGGGCCGGTTCACCCCTCCACTTT. This gives the protein CASSLGGTGAGSPLHF. The V call is TRBV7-2, the J call TRBJ1-6; 10 positions match TRBD1. The CDR3 extends over 16 amino acids. Looked up from germline, CDR1 is SGHTA and CDR2 is FQGNSA. J lost 9 bases, V lost 1 base, and 6 bases had no gene match.

This clone was seen once. This CDR3 is CASSPVGLADEQYF. The CDR3 nucleotides are TGTGCCAGCAGCCCCGTCGGACTAGCTGACGAGCAGTACTTC. The V call is TRBV7-3, the J call TRBJ2-7; 8 bases fit TRBD2. Germline CDR1 is SGHTA and CDR2 is FQGTGA. With 5 bases clipped from V and 5 bases from J, the junction kept 8 bases outside the gene matches. The CDR3 covers 14 residues.

The chain employs TRBV28 and TRBJ2-7; a weak D match, TRBD1 (7 bases). The germline V and J ends were trimmed by 4 bases and 0 bases, with 16 bases remaining between them. Germline V lookup: CDR1 MDHEN, CDR2 SYDVKM. The length of the CDR3 is 16 residues. CDR3 sequence reads: CASSSSGGRRSYEQYF. Here the CDR3 DNA reads TGTGCCAGCAGTTCCTCAGGGGGGCGACGCTCCTACGAGCAGTACTTC.

The genes are TRBV14 and TRBJ2-7; D unresolved. Germline CDR1 reads SGHDN; CDR2 reads FVKESK. Between the trimmed V and J ends, which lost 1 base and 3 bases, there was a span of 7 bases. This CDR3 has 13 residues. This CDR3 is CASSQVADYEQYF. The DNA for the CDR3 is TGTGCCAGCAGCCAAGTGGCGGACTACGAGCAGTACTTC.

This clone was seen only a few times. The chain joins TRBV4-3 to TRBJ2-1; TRBD2 agrees at 8 bases. The germline gives CDR1 LGHNA, CDR2 YSLEER. The CDR3 length is 14 residues. The V and J ends lost 1 base and 6 bases, in that order; junction bases with no gene match: 2. CDR3 sequence: CASSQGAGVNEQFF. CDR3 nucleotides: TGCGCCAGCAGCCAAGGAGCGGGGGTCAATGAGCAGTTCTTC.

V usage is TRBV7-2 and J usage is TRBJ1-6; the match to TRBD1 covers 10 bases. The CDR3 has 15 amino acids. J was trimmed by 10 bases and V by 1 base; bases with no gene match: 4. In germline, CDR1 is SGHTA, CDR2 FQGNSA. The CDR3 DNA sequence: TGTGCCAGCAGCTTAGGGCGGGACAGGGGATCACCCCTCCACTTT. Its protein product is CASSLGRDRGSPLHF.

The rearrangement uses TRBV5-1 and TRBJ1-1; 7 bases agree with TRBD1. The CDR3 totals 16 residues. V dropped 2 bases and J dropped 0; count of bases not matched to a gene: 7. Germline CDR1 is SGHRS and CDR2 is YFSETQ. The CDR3 coding sequence is TGCGCCAGCAGCTTCTCGGGACAGCCACTGAACACTGAAGCTTTCTTT. This gives the protein CASSFSGQPLNTEAFF. The variable domain in full, completed from reference TRBV5-1 and TRBJ1-1, reads KAGVTQTPRYLIKTRGQQVTLSCSPISGHRSVSWYQQTPGQGLQFLFEYFSETQRNKGNFPGRFSGRQFSNSRSEMNVSTLELGDSALYLCASSFSGQPLNTEAFFGQGTRLTVV.

The CDR3 DNA sequence: TGTGCCATCAGTGAGAACGTACTTGGCTACACCTTC. This sequence encodes CAISENVLGYTF. The rearrangement uses TRBV10-3 and TRBJ1-2; D remains ambiguous. The germline V gene encodes CDR1 ENHRY and CDR2 SYGVKD. The V end was cut by 2 bases, the J end by 7 bases, with 8 bases between. This CDR3 contains 12 residues.

The rearrangement uses TRBV19 and TRBJ2-4; 7 bases are a match to TRBD2. Germline-derived CDR1 and CDR2 are LNHDA and SQIVND (reference sequence). The CDR3 spans 16 residues. Trimming took 3 bases from V and 0 from J; bases not matched to a gene: 5. This chain's CDR3 is CASSILSGIAKNIQYF. As DNA, the CDR3 is TGTGCCAGTAGTATTCTGAGCGGGATAGCCAAAAACATTCAGTACTTC.

In its sample, this clone was seen a few times. V usage is TRBV2 and J usage is TRBJ1-6, with 7 bases that match TRBD1. CDR1 is SNHLY, CDR2 FYNNEI, per germline. V was clipped by 8 bases and J by 5 bases; unmatched bases: 9. This CDR3 comprises 15 residues. CDR3 sequence: CASCSGGIDNSPLHF. The CDR3 nucleotides read TGTGCCAGCTGTTCAGGGGGGATAGATAATTCACCCCTCCACTTT.

This clone was seen a single time. The rearrangement links TRBV6-5 to TRBJ2-3; no definite D call. Trimming pared 0 bases from V and 8 bases from J, leaving 15 bases between. The germline gives CDR1 MNHEY, CDR2 SVGAGI. The CDR3 runs to 15 residues. CDR3 in DNA: TGTGCCAGCAGTTACTCGAAAGATCTTGCGGTTACGCAGTATTTT. Translating gives CASSYSKDLAVTQYF.

The chain joins TRBV7-2 to TRBJ2-1, with D perhaps TRBD2 (6 bases). CDR1 is SGHTA, CDR2 FQGNSA, per germline. With 3 bases removed from V and 9 bases from J, the gap between germline ends came to 18 bases. The CDR3 has 15 residues. The CDR3 nucleotides read TGTGCCAGCAGCTTTTACGCCGGGAGATCCAGTGAGCAGTTCTTC. This gives the protein CASSFYAGRSSEQFF.

This clone was picked up one time. V is TRBV19 and J is TRBJ2-1; TRBD2 matches 15 bases. V shed 7 bases and J 10 bases; nucleotides not matched to a gene: 8. Germline CDR1 and CDR2: LNHDA and SQIVND (reference sequence). This CDR3 contains 15 residues. For the CDR3, the DNA is TGTGCCAGTAACTCGGGACTAGCGGGGGGTTGGGAGCAGTTCTTC. Protein: CASNSGLAGGWEQFF.